A single sample is the source of the 14 T cell receptor beta chains below, sequenced in a study of T cells after yellow fever vaccination. TCRdb passed the 5' RACE reads through MiXCR, listing each CDR3 protein once. The sample lists some 600,000 distinct CDR3 sequences, around 16% occurring once. The input for sequencing was PBMCs, taken more than 4 days after the first yellow fever vaccination. The receptors come from a man between 18 and 35 years old who received the YFV17D yellow fever vaccine.

The genes are TRBV5-1 and TRBJ1-2, with D unresolved. The CDR3 has 15 residues. Germline V gene data show CDR1 as SGHRS and CDR2 as YFSETQ. V lost 2 bases and J lost 2, with 13 bases in between. CDR3 region: CASSLKDGANYGYTF. As DNA, the CDR3 is TGCGCCAGCAGCTTAAAAGACGGAGCCAACTATGGCTACACCTTC.

This clonotype came up a few times. The genes are TRBV4-1 and TRBJ2-5; D may be TRBD1 or TRBD2 (6 bases each). CDR1 is MGHRA, CDR2 YSYEKL, per germline. The ends were cut back, 3 bases at V and 5 bases at J, with 19 bases in the middle. The CDR3 covers 16 residues. CDR3 sequence (DNA): TGCGCCAGCAGCCAGGCCCACTCCGGGGGCAAGGAGACCCAGTACTTC. This sequence encodes CASSQAHSGGKETQYF.

V and J are TRBV7-2 and TRBJ2-7; possibly TRBD1 for D (6 bases). Germline values: CDR1 SGHTA, CDR2 FQGNSA. V was trimmed by 5 bases and J by 5 bases, leaving 13 bases between them. This CDR3 is built from 13 residues. CDR3 sequence reads: CASSTQQGNEQYF. In DNA, the CDR3 is TGTGCCAGCAGCACGCAACAGGGAAACGAGCAGTACTTC. Full variable domain (missing parts from reference TRBV7-2 and TRBJ2-7): GAGVSQSPSNKVTEKGKDVELRCDPISGHTALYWYRQSLGQGLEFLIYFQGNSAPDKSGLPSDRFSAERTGGSVSTLTIQRTQQEDSAVYLCASSTQQGNEQYFGPGTRLTVT.

This sequence joins TRBV7-9 and TRBJ2-1, with D maybe TRBD2 (6 bases). Trimming left V 5 bases short and J 0 bases short, with 14 bases between. Germline CDR1 SEHNR, CDR2 FQNEAQ (reference sequence). The CDR3 has 16 amino acids. The CDR3 is CASSRGALHSYNEQFF. For the CDR3, the DNA is TGTGCCAGCAGCCGCGGGGCCCTCCACTCCTACAATGAGCAGTTCTTC. Full variable domain (outside the CDR3, taken from reference TRBV7-9 and TRBJ2-1): DTGVSQNPRHKITKRGQNVTFRCDPISEHNRLYWYRQTLGQGPEFLTYFQNEAQLEKSRLLSDRFSAERPKGSFSTLEIQRTEQGDSAMYLCASSRGALHSYNEQFFGPGTRLTVL.

The chain uses TRBV4-1 and TRBJ2-1, with TRBD2 matching over 7 bases. The V and J ends lost 4 bases and 0 bases, in that order; junction bases with no gene match: 21. In germline, CDR1 is MGHRA, CDR2 YSYEKL. CDR3 length equals 21 residues. CDR3 sequence (DNA): TGCGCCAGCAGCCCCGAGGGCCTCATAAGACTAGCTCCTAGCTCCTACAATGAGCAGTTCTTC. It codes for CASSPEGLIRLAPSSYNEQFF.

A few counts support this clonotype. The V and J genes are TRBV10-3 and TRBJ1-6; D is uncertain. From germline, CDR1 is ENHRY and CDR2 SYGVKD. CDR3 length equals 13 residues. The ends were cut back, 10 bases at V and 4 bases at J, with 11 bases in the middle. CDR3 amino acids: CATGDPYNSPLHF. CDR3 nucleotides: TGTGCCACCGGGGATCCTTATAATTCACCCCTCCACTTT.

The rearrangement uses TRBV7-2 and TRBJ2-7, with D tentatively TRBD1 (5 bases). The ends were cut back, 5 bases at V and 1 base at J, with 9 bases in the middle. The CDR3 totals 13 residues. Per germline, CDR1 SGHTA and CDR2 FQGNSA. CDR3 sequence reads: CASSLGDSYEQYF. The CDR3 nucleotides are TGTGCCAGCAGCCTAGGGGATTCCTACGAGCAGTACTTC. Complete variable domain (other parts from reference TRBV7-2 and TRBJ2-7): GAGVSQSPSNKVTEKGKDVELRCDPISGHTALYWYRQSLGQGLEFLIYFQGNSAPDKSGLPSDRFSAERTGGSVSTLTIQRTQQEDSAVYLCASSLGDSYEQYFGPGTRLTVT.

This clonotype appeared many times. The chain uses TRBV5-1 and TRBJ2-1, with 11 nucleotides matching TRBD2. CDR3 length: 15 amino acids. V gave up 2 bases and J gave up 3 bases; unmatched junction bases: 1. CDR1 is SGHRS and CDR2 is YFSETQ in the germline V gene. The CDR3 DNA reads TGCGCCAGCAGCTTACTAGCGGGGGACTACAATGAGCAGTTCTTC. This translates into CASSLLAGDYNEQFF.

This chain connects TRBV7-3 to TRBJ2-3, with 9 bases that match TRBD2. The CDR3 runs 18 residues. Germline loops: CDR1 SGHTA, CDR2 FQGTGA. Trimming removed 4 bases from V and 0 bases from J; junction bases left unmatched: 11. The CDR3 DNA is TGTGCCAGCAGCTCGAGGGGAGCGGGGGGTGCTAGCACAGATACGCAGTATTTT. Protein sequence: CASSSRGAGGASTDTQYF.

This clonotype was detected only a few times. The chain is built from TRBV11-3 and TRBJ2-2, with a tentative D call TRBD1 (8 bases). The CDR3 loop spans 16 amino acids. The germline V gene has CDR1 SGHNT and CDR2 YENEEA. Trimming took 4 bases from V and 6 from J, leaving 18 bases between them. CDR3 in DNA: TGTGCCAGCAGCTCCCAAGGACAGGGAGGGGCCGGGGAGCTGTTTTTT. It codes for CASSSQGQGGAGELFF.

V usage is TRBV5-6 and J usage is TRBJ2-5, with 9 bases aligning to TRBD1. Germline lookup yields CDR1 SGHDT and CDR2 YYEEEE. The V and J ends lost 4 bases and 4 bases, in that order; junction bases with no gene match: 11. The CDR3 loop spans 16 amino acids. CDR3 amino acids: CASSPATGQGRETQYF. CDR3 coding DNA: TGTGCCAGCAGCCCGGCCACCGGACAGGGGAGAGAGACCCAGTACTTC.

This clonotype has just a few counts. The gene calls are TRBV12-3 or TRBV12-4 and TRBJ2-2, with a weak D call TRBD1 (5 bases). The CDR3 loop spans 13 amino acids. V was clipped by 8 bases and J by 6 bases, with 13 bases between them. The CDR3 spells CASAPRVPGELFF. The CDR3 nucleotides read TGTGCCAGCGCACCCAGGGTACCCGGGGAGCTGTTTTTT.

In its sample, this clonotype was seen a few times. This chain links TRBV5-1 with TRBJ2-2; the D call may be TRBD1 or TRBD2 (5 bases each). Deletions cut 3 bases from V and 4 bases from J, with 7 bases between. Germline loops: CDR1 SGHRS, CDR2 YFSETQ. The CDR3 runs to 13 residues. CDR3 residues: CASSWGSTGELFF. CDR3 coding DNA: TGCGCCAGCAGCTGGGGGAGCACCGGGGAGCTGTTTTTT. Together with reference TRBV5-1 and TRBJ2-2, the CDR3 gives the full variable domain: KAGVTQTPRYLIKTRGQQVTLSCSPISGHRSVSWYQQTPGQGLQFLFEYFSETQRNKGNFPGRFSGRQFSNSRSEMNVSTLELGDSALYLCASSWGSTGELFFGEGSRLTVL.

The chain joins TRBV6-2 or TRBV6-3 to TRBJ1-5; tentative D call: TRBD1 (5 bases). Germline loops: CDR1 MNHEY, CDR2 SVGEGT. Trimming pared 6 bases from V and 1 base from J, leaving 13 bases between. The CDR3 is 15 amino acids. This CDR3 is CASSPWGDSNQPQHF. Written as DNA, the CDR3 is TGTGCCAGCAGCCCCTGGGGGGACAGCAATCAGCCCCAGCATTTT.